This TCR beta chain was sequenced during a study of Ad26.COV2.S vaccination and SARS-CoV-2 variants. As for the study in general: The authors gave Ad26.COV2.S intramuscularly, either once or twice 56 days apart.

Study-wide results and limits: Vaccine recipients posted higher spike-specific TCR breadth than their placebo counterparts. Non-spike TCR breadth showed similarity between vaccine and placebo recipients.

In the case of this clone: Antigen: not known.

Treatment reported: some 19 received Ad26.COV2.S at low or high dose, single or two shots; roughly five received placebo; per-sample allocation not given. Samples were taken on day 63 after the first vaccine or placebo injection. An adult of 18-55 years in Boston served as donor. Sequencing used immunoSEQ multiplex PCR; TCRdb keeps in-frame clones, though not all of them. The top ten hold roughly 6% of the sample, which has 300,000 to 350,000 clones, around 90% seen once. This CDR3 comprises 15 residues. The ends lost 5 bases at V and 2 bases at J; junction bases unmatched: 4. From germline, CDR1 is MNHEY and CDR2 SMNVEV (reference sequence).

The TCR comes from a person aged 18-65 years who received the Ad26.COV2.S COVID-19 vaccine or a placebo. V usage is TRBV27 and J usage is TRBJ2-1; 9 positions match TRBD1. The sequenced sample was peripheral blood, obtained in a trial of Ad26.COV2.S vaccine versus placebo. This CDR3 reads CASSVTGGPYNEQFF. CDR3 bases: TGTGCCAGCAGTGTGACAGGGGGACCCTACAATGAGCAGTTCTTC.